The source of this TCR beta chain is a study of blood T cell repertoires in COVID-19. Repertoires were generated with immunoSEQ multiplex PCR, while TCRdb's copy carries only in-frame clones and drops some. Of around 180,000 clones in the sample, around 82% are singletons; the top ten hold 6.5% to 7.5%. The CDR3 contains 14 residues. CDR1 is KGHSH and CDR2 is LQKENI in the germline V gene. With 2 bases removed from V and 8 bases from J, the gap between germline ends came to 13 bases. This clone was seen only once. The TCR comes from a man older than 75 with COVID-19, enrolled during active disease. Sequenced: peripheral blood. V usage is TRBV18 and J usage is TRBJ2-1, with a weak D call TRBD1 (6 bases). The CDR3 loop is CASSPGQGYDEQFF. CDR3 nucleotide sequence: TGTGCCAGCTCACCAGGGCAGGGGTACGATGAGCAGTTCTTC.